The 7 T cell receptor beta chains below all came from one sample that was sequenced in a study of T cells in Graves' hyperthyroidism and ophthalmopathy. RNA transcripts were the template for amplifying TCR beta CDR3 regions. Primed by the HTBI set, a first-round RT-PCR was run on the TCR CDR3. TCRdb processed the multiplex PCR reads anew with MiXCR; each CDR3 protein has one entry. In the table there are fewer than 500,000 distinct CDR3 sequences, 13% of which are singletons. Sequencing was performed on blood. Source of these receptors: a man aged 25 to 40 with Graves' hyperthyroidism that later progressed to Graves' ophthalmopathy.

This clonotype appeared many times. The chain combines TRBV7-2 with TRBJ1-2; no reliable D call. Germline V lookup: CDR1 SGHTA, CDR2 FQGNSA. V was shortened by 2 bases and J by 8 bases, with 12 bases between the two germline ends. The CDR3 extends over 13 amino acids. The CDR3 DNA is TGTGCCAGCAGCTTACTTCCAGGAGGAGGCTACACCTTC. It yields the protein CASSLLPGGGYTF.

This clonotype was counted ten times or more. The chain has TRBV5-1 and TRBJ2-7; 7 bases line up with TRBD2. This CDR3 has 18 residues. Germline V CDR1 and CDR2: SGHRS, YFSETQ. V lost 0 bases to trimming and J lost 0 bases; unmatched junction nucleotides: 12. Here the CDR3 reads CASSLAIRSGASSYEQYF. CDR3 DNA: TGCGCCAGCAGCTTGGCCATCAGAAGCGGGGCAAGCTCCTACGAGCAGTACTTC.

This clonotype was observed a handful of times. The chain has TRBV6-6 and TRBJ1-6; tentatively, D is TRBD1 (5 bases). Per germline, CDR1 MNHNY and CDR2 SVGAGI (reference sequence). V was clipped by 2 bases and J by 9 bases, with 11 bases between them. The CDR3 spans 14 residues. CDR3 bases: TGTGCCAGCAGTTACGGAGCAGGGAGTTCACCCCTCCACTTT. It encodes CASSYGAGSSPLHF.

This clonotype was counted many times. This chain's CDR3 is CASSSWGSQETQYF. The DNA of the CDR3 is TGTGCCAGCAGTTCCTGGGGGTCCCAAGAGACCCAGTACTTC. V is TRBV27 and J is TRBJ2-5; the D call may be TRBD1 or TRBD2 (5 bases each). Germline V gene data show CDR1 as MNHEY and CDR2 as SMNVEV (reference sequence). V shed 4 bases and J shed 1 base, with 10 bases lying between them. There are 14 residues in the CDR3.

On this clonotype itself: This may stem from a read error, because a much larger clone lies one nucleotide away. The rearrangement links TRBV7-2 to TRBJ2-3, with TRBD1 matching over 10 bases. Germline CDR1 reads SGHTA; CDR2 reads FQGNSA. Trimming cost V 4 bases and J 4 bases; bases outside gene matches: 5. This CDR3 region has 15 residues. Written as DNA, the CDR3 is TGTGCCAGCAGCTCCGGGACAGGGGTGGCAGATACGCAGTATTTT. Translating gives CASSSGTGVADTQYF.

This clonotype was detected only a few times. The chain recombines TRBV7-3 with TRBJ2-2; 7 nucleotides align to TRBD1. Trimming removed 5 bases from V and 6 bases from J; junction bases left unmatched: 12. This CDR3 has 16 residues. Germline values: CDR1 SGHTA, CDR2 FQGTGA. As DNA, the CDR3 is TGTGCCAGCAGCCCGGGGAACAGGGGTACCGCCGGGGAGCTGTTTTTT. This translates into CASSPGNRGTAGELFF.

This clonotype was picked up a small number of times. This CDR3 is CASSLKGHSYEQYF. The CDR3, as DNA: TGTGCCAGCAGTTTAAAAGGACACTCCTACGAGCAGTACTTC. The genes are TRBV27 and TRBJ2-7, with D possibly matching TRBD1 (5 bases). V lost 2 bases to trimming and J lost 0 bases, with 8 bases between them. The CDR3 sequence is 14 residues long. CDR1 and CDR2 from the germline V gene are MNHEY and SMNVEV (reference sequence).